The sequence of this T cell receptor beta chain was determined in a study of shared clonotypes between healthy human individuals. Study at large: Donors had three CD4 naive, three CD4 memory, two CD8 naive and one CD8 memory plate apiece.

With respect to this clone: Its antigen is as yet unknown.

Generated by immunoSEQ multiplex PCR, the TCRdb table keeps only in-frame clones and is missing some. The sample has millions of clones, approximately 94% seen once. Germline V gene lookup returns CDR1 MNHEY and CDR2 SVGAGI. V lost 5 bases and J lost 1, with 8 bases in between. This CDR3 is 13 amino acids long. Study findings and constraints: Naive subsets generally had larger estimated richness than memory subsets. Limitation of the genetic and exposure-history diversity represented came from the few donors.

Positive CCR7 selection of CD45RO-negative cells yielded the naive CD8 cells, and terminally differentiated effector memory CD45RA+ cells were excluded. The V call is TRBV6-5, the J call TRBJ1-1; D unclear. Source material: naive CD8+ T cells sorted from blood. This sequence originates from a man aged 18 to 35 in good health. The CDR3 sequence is CASSGSGNTEAFF. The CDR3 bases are TGTGCCAGCAGTGGATCAGGGAACACTGAAGCTTTCTTT.